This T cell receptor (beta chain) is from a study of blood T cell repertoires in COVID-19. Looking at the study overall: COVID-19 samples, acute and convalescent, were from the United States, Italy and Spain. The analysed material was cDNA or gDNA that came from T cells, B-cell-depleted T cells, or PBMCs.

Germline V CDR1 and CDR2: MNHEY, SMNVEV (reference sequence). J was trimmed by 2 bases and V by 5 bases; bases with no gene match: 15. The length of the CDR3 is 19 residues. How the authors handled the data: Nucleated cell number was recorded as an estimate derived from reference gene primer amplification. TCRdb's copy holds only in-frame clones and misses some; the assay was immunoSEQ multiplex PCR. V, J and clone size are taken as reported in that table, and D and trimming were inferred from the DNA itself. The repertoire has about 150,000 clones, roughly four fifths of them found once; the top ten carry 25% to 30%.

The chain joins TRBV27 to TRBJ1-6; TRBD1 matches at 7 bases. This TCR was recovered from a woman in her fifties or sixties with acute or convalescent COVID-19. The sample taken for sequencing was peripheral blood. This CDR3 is CASSPYSARTGAYNSPLHF. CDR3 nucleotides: TGTGCCAGCAGTCCATATTCGGCTAGGACAGGAGCCTATAATTCACCCCTCCACTTT.